A selection of T cell receptor beta chains follows, all from one sample in a study of T-cell memory formation after mild COVID-19. TCRdb analysed the 5' RACE reads with MiXCR anew, one entry per CDR3 protein. Of approximately 480,000 distinct CDR3 sequences listed, approximately 18% are singletons. Specimen: PBMCs or a T cell subset sorted from them (not recorded which). These receptors all come from an adult woman who had mild COVID-19 (a few samples of this study predate the infection). Cell type and time point are not known. Both conserved end residues are part of each CDR3. Fields, in order: V gene, clone size, D gene, J gene, CDR3 DNA, CDR3 protein. The D gene is left open where the match is weak. For some rows the clone size is stated as once, few or many, or as a class when expanded; others skip it.

v_gene: TRBV5-1; abundance: few; d_gene: TRBD2; j_gene: TRBJ2-1; CDR3nt: TGCGCCAGCAGCTTGGGTGGCGGGAGGGTCTCCTACAATGAGCAGTTCTTC; CDR3aa: CASSLGGGRVSYNEQFF
v_gene: TRBV3-1; abundance: many; d_gene: .; j_gene: TRBJ2-3; CDR3nt: TGTGCCAGCAGCCGGCGCACAGATACGCAGTATTTT; CDR3aa: CASSRRTDTQYF
v_gene: TRBV7-6; abundance: few; d_gene: TRBD1; j_gene: TRBJ1-1; CDR3nt: TGTGCCAGCAGCCGATACAGGGGGCAGGGTGAAGCTTTCTTT; CDR3aa: CASSRYRGQGEAFF
v_gene: TRBV21-1; abundance: .; d_gene: .; j_gene: TRBJ2-2; CDR3nt: TGTGCCAGCAGCAAAGGTCCCACTCTCAGGGGTCTGAACACCGGGGAGCTGTTTTTT; CDR3aa: CASSKGPTLRGLNTGELFF
v_gene: TRBV2; abundance: .; d_gene: .; j_gene: TRBJ2-1; CDR3nt: TGTGCCAGCAGTCGTGCGGGGGCCGCTTACTCCTACAATGAGCAGTTCTTC; CDR3aa: CASSRAGAAYSYNEQFF
v_gene: TRBV27; abundance: few; d_gene: TRBD2; j_gene: TRBJ2-5; CDR3nt: TGTGCCAGCAGCCATAGCGGGGGGGCGATTGAGACCCAGTACTTC; CDR3aa: CASSHSGGAIETQYF
v_gene: TRBV7-9; abundance: .; d_gene: .; j_gene: TRBJ2-6; CDR3nt: TGTGCCAGCAGCTCAGACGGGTTCTACACCTCTGGGGCCAACGTCCTGACTTTC; CDR3aa: CASSSDGFYTSGANVLTF
v_gene: TRBV1; abundance: .; d_gene: .; j_gene: TRBJ2-1; CDR3nt: TGCACCAGCAGCCTACGGGGGTCGAGGGGATACAATGAGCAGTTCTTC; CDR3aa: CTSSLRGSRGYNEQFF
v_gene: TRBV5-4; abundance: .; d_gene: .; j_gene: TRBJ2-2; CDR3nt: TGTGCCGGACGCAGGGAGGACACCGGGGAGCTGTTTTTT; CDR3aa: CAGRREDTGELFF
v_gene: TRBV19; abundance: .; d_gene: TRBD1; j_gene: TRBJ2-7; CDR3nt: TGTGCCAGTAGTATAGGGGTTTGGGGACAGCGCACCTACGAGCAGTACTTC; CDR3aa: CASSIGVWGQRTYEQYF
v_gene: TRBV5-1; abundance: few; d_gene: .; j_gene: TRBJ2-2; CDR3nt: TGCGCCAGCAGAGCACTCAACACCGGGGAGCTGTTTTTT; CDR3aa: CASRALNTGELFF
v_gene: TRBV2; abundance: few; d_gene: TRBD2; j_gene: TRBJ2-1; CDR3nt: TGTGCCAGCAGCCCGGGACTAGGGGTGGATGAGCAGTTCTTC; CDR3aa: CASSPGLGVDEQFF
v_gene: TRBV4-1; abundance: .; d_gene: TRBD2; j_gene: TRBJ2-3; CDR3nt: TGCGCCAGCAGCCTCCGTGGGAAAGGCGGGGGGATGACAGATACGCAGTATTTT; CDR3aa: CASSLRGKGGGMTDTQYF
v_gene: TRBV5-1; abundance: many; d_gene: .; j_gene: TRBJ2-3; CDR3nt: TGCGCCAGCAGCGCCGGGCCCGGGGCAGATACGCAGTATTTT; CDR3aa: CASSAGPGADTQYF
v_gene: TRBV2; abundance: .; d_gene: .; j_gene: TRBJ1-1; CDR3nt: TGTGCCAGCAGCCGCCTGCCAGGACAGAACACTGAAGCTTTCTTT; CDR3aa: CASSRLPGQNTEAFF